This TCR beta chain was profiled in a study of shared clonotypes between healthy human individuals. General observations from the study: Several donors shared roughly 5% of their naive CD4 clonotypes.

The table came from immunoSEQ multiplex PCR; TCRdb's copy has only in-frame clones and leaves some out. The data show about 2.2 million clones, 90% to 95% seen once. Naive CD8 cells comprised CD45RO-negative, CCR7-positively selected cells, excluding terminally differentiated effector memory CD45RA+ cells. This clone was observed a handful of times. What it binds is not known. Trimming removed 1 base from V and 5 bases from J, with 8 bases in between. The germline V gene encodes CDR1 GTSNPN and CDR2 SVGIG (reference sequence). The CDR3 is made up of 12 amino acids. V and J are TRBV30 and TRBJ2-5; possible D gene TRBD1, 5 bases. The TCR was taken from a man aged 18 to 29 in good health. Some clones in this sample may be carry-over from other donors' samples. Sequencing used naive CD8+ T cells from PBMCs. CDR3 amino acids: CAWSAGWETQYF. CDR3 bases: TGTGCCTGGAGTGCAGGGTGGGAGACCCAGTACTTC.